These 5 T cell receptor beta chains were sequenced from one sample in a study of cytomegalovirus exposure and HLA in healthy donors. The PCR was carried out with 60 Vbeta primers and 13 Jbeta primers. Method: immunoSEQ multiplex PCR; TCRdb's copy keeps in-frame clones and lacks some. There are approximately 140,000 clones in the sample; 82% occur only once, and approximately 3% lies in the top ten. Sequences were obtained from PBMCs. Source of these receptors: a boy younger than 10 in good health and CMV-seronegative.

The chain's CDR3 is CASSFRDRGTDTQYF. As DNA, the CDR3 is TGCGCCAGCAGCTTTCGGGACAGGGGCACAGATACGCAGTATTTT. This chain joins TRBV5-1 and TRBJ2-3, with TRBD1 identical over 9 bases. Germline CDR1 SGHRS, CDR2 YFSETQ. Trimming cost V 2 bases and J 1 base; bases outside gene matches: 2. The CDR3 runs to 15 residues.

This rearrangement joins TRBV2 to TRBJ1-5; D remains unclear. V was clipped by 3 bases and J by 0 bases, with 6 bases between them. Germline CDR1 SNHLY, CDR2 FYNNEI. CDR3 length: 14 residues. As DNA, the CDR3 is TGTGCCAGCAGTGACGAGGCTAGCAATCAGCCCCAGCATTTT. This translates into CASSDEASNQPQHF.

The CDR3: CASSSPNRDRVTDTQYF. Here the CDR3 DNA reads TGTGCCAGCAGCTCGCCAAACCGGGACAGAGTCACAGATACGCAGTATTTT. This chain links TRBV5-4 with TRBJ2-3; 7 bases match TRBD1. V gave up 3 bases and J gave up 2 bases; unmatched junction bases: 12. This CDR3 has 17 residues. The germline V gene encodes CDR1 SGHNT and CDR2 YYREEE (reference sequence).

This rearrangement joins TRBV18 to TRBJ2-5; TRBD1 agrees at 8 bases. This CDR3 comprises 13 residues. From germline, CDR1 is KGHSH and CDR2 LQKENI. V shed 5 bases, J shed 4 bases, and the junction held 3 bases outside the gene matches. The CDR3 loop reads CASSDRGTETQYF. Here the CDR3 DNA reads TGTGCCAGCTCAGACAGGGGAACAGAGACCCAGTACTTC.

The rearrangement uses TRBV4-2 and TRBJ1-2; D gene unclear. V shed 0 bases and J shed 0 bases, with 11 bases lying between them. The CDR3 is 16 amino acids. Looked up from germline, CDR1 is LGHNA and CDR2 is YNFKEQ. The CDR3, as DNA: TGTGCCAGCAGCCAAGATAGGAGGGCTGCTAACTATGGCTACACCTTC. Its translation is CASSQDRRAANYGYTF.